A selection of T cell receptor beta chains follows, all from one sample in a study of T cell repertoires in cytomegalovirus infection. Antigens for these TCRs are unknown. TCRdb independently ran MiXCR on the reads; one entry per CDR3 protein. Here the sample spans about 570,000 distinct CDR3 sequences, approximately 40% being singletons. Sequenced here: cultured PBMCs, sampled from culture after CMV antigen stimulation. These receptors all stem from a human donor in good health (CMV status not recorded). Some clones in this sample may be carry-over from other donors' samples. CDR3s leave out the opening cysteine and the closing phenylalanine or tryptophan. Some rows mark clone size as missing; the rest say once, few, many or name a class of expanded clone.

V	size	J	CDR3
TRBV11-2	few	TRBJ2-1	ASSRDRGPLHEQF
TRBV28	many	TRBJ2-5	ASSQLGVAQETQY
TRBV7-2	many	TRBJ2-3	ASSPQGSTDTQY
TRBV7-8	few	TRBJ1-1	APWTEAF
TRBV20-1	NA	TRBJ2-6	SAMREGVNVLT
TRBV12-3/TRBV12-4	NA	TRBJ1-1	ASSLYRQGLRSGNTEAF
TRBV6-1	few	TRBJ2-5	ASSAMAGGQETQY
TRBV7-8	many	TRBJ1-1	ASSADRVPLSTEAF
TRBV5-4	few	TRBJ2-4	ASSLGGDKNIQY
TRBV7-6	few	TRBJ2-1	ASSHGGGTYNEQF
TRBV6-6	NA	TRBJ2-3	ASSQKGTRTDTQY
TRBV7-9	few	TRBJ2-7	ASSPPRLMVHEQY
TRBV4-1	NA	TRBJ1-5	ASSHPARGQPQH
TRBV6-5	NA	TRBJ2-7	ASSYDIGGASSYEQY
TRBV19	NA	TRBJ1-1	ASSQAGGGLTF
TRBV6-1	NA	TRBJ1-5	ASSGTVSQPQH
TRBV12-3/TRBV12-4	NA	TRBJ2-2	ATDRLSTGELF
TRBV6-1	few	TRBJ2-5	ASSSRLHPTGLETQY
TRBV7-9	NA	TRBJ1-1	ASSLGESPTWHTEAF
TRBV7-6	few	TRBJ2-3	ASSLEDRGPHTDTQY
TRBV11-2	NA	TRBJ1-1	ASSSHTMELAF
TRBV5-4	NA	TRBJ2-3	ASSSRTGGSTDTQY
TRBV7-2	NA	TRBJ1-1	ASSTTGGGLNTEAF
TRBV20-1	NA	TRBJ1-6	SARTGGDSPLH
TRBV12-3/TRBV12-4	many	TRBJ2-3	ASSPGGFGNADTQY
TRBV7-2	NA	TRBJ2-7	ASSLAQGASEQY
TRBV5-6	NA	TRBJ2-6	ASSYSPGANVLT
TRBV7-2	NA	TRBJ2-3	ASSPGQAPAAGTQY
TRBV7-2	few	TRBJ2-1	ASSFRGRDNEQF
TRBV7-9	few	TRBJ2-1	ATIPARDYEQF
TRBV7-6	NA	TRBJ2-3	ASSFSVGVADTQY
TRBV11-2	many	TRBJ2-3	ASSLRRGRNTDTQY
TRBV5-5	once	TRBJ1-6	ASSLSPLPGANSPLH